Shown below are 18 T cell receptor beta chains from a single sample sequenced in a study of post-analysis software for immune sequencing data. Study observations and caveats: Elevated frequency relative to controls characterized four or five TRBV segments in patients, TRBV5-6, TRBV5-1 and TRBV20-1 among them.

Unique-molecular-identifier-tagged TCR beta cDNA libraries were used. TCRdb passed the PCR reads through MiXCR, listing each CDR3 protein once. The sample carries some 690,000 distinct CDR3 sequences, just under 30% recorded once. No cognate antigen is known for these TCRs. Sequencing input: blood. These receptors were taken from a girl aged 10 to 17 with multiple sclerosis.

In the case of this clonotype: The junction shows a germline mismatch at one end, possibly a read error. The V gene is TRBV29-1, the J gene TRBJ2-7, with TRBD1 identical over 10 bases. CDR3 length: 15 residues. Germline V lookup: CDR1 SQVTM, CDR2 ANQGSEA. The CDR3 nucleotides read TGCAGCGTAGAAGTTAGATGGGGACAGGGGAGCGAGCAGTACTTC. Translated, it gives CSVEVRWGQGSEQYF.

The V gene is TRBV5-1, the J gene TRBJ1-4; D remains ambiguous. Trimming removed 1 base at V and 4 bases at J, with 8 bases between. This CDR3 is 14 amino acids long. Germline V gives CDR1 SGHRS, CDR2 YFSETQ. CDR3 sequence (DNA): TGCGCCAGCAGCTTGAGGCAGAATAATGAAAAACTGTTTTTT. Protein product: CASSLRQNNEKLFF. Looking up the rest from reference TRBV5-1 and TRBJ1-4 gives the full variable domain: KAGVTQTPRYLIKTRGQQVTLSCSPISGHRSVSWYQQTPGQGLQFLFEYFSETQRNKGNFPGRFSGRQFSNSRSEMNVSTLELGDSALYLCASSLRQNNEKLFFGSGTQLSVL.

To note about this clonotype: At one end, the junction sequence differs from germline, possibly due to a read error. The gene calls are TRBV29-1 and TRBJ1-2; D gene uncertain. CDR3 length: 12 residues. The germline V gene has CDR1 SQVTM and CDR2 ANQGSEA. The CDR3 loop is CGVDSPNYGYTF. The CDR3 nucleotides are TGCGGCGTTGATTCTCCTAACTATGGCTACACCTTC. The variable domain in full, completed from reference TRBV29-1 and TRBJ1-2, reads SAVISQKPSRDICQRGTSLTIQCQVDSQVTMMFWYRQQPGQSLTLIATANQGSEATYESGFVIDKFPISRPNLTFSTLTVSNMSPEDSSIYLCGVDSPNYGYTFGSGTRLTVV.

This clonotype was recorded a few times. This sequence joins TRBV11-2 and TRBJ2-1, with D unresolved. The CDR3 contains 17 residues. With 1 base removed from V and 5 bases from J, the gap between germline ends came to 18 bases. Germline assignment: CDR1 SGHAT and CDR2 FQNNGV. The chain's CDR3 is CASSLVRGVVRDNEQFF. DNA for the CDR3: TGTGCCAGCAGCTTAGTACGCGGCGTTGTAAGGGACAATGAGCAGTTCTTC.

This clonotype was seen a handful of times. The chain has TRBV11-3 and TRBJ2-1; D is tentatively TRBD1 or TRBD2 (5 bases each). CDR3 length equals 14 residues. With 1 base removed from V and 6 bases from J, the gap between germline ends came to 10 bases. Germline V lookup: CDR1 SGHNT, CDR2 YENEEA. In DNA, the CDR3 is TGTGCCAGCAGCTTAGGACGTGGGACCAATGAGCAGTTCTTC. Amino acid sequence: CASSLGRGTNEQFF. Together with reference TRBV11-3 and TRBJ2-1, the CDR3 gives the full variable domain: EAGVVQSPRYKIIEKKQPVAFWCNPISGHNTLYWYLQNLGQGPELLIRYENEEAVDDSQLPKDRFSAERLKGVDSTLKIQPAELGDSAVYLCASSLGRGTNEQFFGPGTRLTVL.

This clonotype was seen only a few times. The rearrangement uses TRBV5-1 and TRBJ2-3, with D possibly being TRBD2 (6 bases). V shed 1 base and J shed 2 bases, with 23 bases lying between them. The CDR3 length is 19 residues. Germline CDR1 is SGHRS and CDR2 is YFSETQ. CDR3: CASSLKRDLREYYTDTQYF. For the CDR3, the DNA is TGCGCCAGCAGCTTGAAACGGGACTTACGAGAATATTACACAGATACGCAGTATTTT.

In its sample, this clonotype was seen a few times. CDR3 sequence: CASSPRGASGGKETQYF. The CDR3 region has the DNA TGTGCCAGCAGCCCAAGGGGAGCTAGCGGGGGAAAAGAGACCCAGTACTTC. The genes are TRBV7-9 and TRBJ2-5, with TRBD2 matching 10 bases. Trimming cost V 5 bases and J 3 bases; bases outside gene matches: 12. Germline V gives CDR1 SEHNR, CDR2 FQNEAQ (reference sequence). This CDR3 comprises 17 residues.

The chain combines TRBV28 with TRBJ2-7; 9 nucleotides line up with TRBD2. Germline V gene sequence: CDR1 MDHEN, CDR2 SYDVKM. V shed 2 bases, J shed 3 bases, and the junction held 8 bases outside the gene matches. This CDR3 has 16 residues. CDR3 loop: CASSLGGLAGYYEQYF. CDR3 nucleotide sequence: TGTGCCAGCAGTTTAGGGGGGCTAGCGGGATACTACGAGCAGTACTTC. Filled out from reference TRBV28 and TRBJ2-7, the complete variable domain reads DVKVTQSSRYLVKRTGEKVFLECVQDMDHENMFWYRQDPGLGLRLIYFSYDVKMKEKGDIPEGYSVSREKKERFSLILESASTNQTSMYLCASSLGGLAGYYEQYFGPGTRLTVT.

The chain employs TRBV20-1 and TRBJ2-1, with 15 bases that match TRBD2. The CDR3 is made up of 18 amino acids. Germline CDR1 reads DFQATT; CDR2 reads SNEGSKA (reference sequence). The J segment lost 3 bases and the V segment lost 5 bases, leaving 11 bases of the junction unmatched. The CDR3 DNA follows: TGCAGTGCTCCACAGACCGGGACTAGCGGGAGGTTCTACAATGAGCAGTTCTTC. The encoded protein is CSAPQTGTSGRFYNEQFF.

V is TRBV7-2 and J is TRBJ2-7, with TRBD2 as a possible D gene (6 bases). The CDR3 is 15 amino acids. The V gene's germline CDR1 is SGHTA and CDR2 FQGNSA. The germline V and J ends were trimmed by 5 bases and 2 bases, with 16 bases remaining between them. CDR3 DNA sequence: TGTGCCAGCAGCACCGGGACTCGCTTAACCTACGAGCAGTACTTC. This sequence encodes CASSTGTRLTYEQYF.

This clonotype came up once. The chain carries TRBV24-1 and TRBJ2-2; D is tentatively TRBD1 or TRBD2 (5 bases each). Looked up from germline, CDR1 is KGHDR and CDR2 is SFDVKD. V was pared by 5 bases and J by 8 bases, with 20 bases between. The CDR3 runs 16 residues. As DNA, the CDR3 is TGTGCCACCAGTGTTGGTGGGACCCAGAAGAATGGGGAGCTGTTTTTT. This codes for CATSVGGTQKNGELFF.

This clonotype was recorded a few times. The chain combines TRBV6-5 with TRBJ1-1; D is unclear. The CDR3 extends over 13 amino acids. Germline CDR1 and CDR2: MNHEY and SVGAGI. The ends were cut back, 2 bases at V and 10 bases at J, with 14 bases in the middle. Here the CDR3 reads CASSYSLGKGAFF. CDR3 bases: TGTGCCAGCAGTTACAGTCTTGGTAAAGGAGCTTTCTTT.

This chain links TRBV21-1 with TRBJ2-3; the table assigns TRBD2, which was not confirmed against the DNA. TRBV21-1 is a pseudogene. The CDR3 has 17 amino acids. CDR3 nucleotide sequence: TGTGCCAGCAGCACAGGGACTAGCGGGACTAGCACAGATACGCAGTATTTT. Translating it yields CASSTGTSGTSTDTQYF.

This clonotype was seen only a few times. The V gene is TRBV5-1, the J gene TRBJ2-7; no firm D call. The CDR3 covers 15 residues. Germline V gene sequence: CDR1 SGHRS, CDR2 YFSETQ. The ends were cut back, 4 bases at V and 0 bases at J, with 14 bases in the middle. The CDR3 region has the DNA TGCGCCAGCAGCCCAATGGGAAGGAGCTCCTACGAGCAGTACTTC. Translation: CASSPMGRSSYEQYF.

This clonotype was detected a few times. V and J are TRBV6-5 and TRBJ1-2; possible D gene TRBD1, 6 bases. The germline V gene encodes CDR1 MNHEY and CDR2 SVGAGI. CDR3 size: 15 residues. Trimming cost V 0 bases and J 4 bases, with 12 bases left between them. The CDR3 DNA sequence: TGTGCCAGCAGTTACTCGAAGGCAGGGGTCTATGGCTACACCTTC. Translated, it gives CASSYSKAGVYGYTF.

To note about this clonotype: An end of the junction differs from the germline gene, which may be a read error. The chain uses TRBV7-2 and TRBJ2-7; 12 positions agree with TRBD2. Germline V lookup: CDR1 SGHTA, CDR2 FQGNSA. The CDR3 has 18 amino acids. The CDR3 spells CARSLLWSSGRGAYEQYF. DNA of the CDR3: TGTGCCCGCAGCTTACTCTGGTCTAGCGGGAGGGGTGCCTACGAGCAGTACTTC.

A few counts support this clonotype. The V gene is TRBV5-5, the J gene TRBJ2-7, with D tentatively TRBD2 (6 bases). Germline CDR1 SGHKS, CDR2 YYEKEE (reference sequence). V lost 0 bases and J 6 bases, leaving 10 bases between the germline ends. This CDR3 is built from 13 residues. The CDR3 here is CASSLVGTSEQYF. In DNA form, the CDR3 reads TGTGCCAGCAGCTTGGTGGGGACTTCCGAGCAGTACTTC.

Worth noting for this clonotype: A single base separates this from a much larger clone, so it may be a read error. CDR3 amino acids: CASSQGVNNGQFF. Written as DNA, the CDR3 is TGCGCCAGCAGCCAAGGCGTTAACAATGGGCAGTTCTTC. The chain recombines TRBV4-1 with TRBJ2-1, with unresolved D. Germline V gene data show CDR1 as MGHRA and CDR2 as YSYEKL. The CDR3 is made up of 13 amino acids.